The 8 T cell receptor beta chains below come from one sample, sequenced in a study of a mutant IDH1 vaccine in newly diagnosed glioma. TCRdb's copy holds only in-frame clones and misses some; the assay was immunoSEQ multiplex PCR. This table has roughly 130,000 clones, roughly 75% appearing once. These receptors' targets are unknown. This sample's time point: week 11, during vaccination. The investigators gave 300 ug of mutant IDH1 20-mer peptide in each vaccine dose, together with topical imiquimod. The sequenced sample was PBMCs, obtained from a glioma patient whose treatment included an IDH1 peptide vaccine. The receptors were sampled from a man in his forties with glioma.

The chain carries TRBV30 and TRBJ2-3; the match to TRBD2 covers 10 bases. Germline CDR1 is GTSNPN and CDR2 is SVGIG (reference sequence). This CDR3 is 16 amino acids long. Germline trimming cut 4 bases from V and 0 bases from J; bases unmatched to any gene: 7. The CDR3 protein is CAWIKGTSVSTDTQYF. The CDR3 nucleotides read TGTGCCTGGATAAAAGGGACTAGCGTTAGCACAGATACGCAGTATTTT.

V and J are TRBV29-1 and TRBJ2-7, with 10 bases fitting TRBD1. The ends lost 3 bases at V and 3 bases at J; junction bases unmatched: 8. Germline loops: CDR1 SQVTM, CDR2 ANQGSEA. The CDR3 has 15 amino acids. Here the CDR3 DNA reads TGCAGCGTTGAGGGACAGGGGCGTTTCAACTACGAGCAGTACTTC. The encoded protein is CSVEGQGRFNYEQYF.

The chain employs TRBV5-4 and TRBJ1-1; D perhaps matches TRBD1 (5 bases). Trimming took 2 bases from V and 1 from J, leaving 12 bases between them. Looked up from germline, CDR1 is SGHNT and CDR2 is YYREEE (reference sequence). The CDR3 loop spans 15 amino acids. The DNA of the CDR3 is TGTGCCAGCAGCTTTCGGGGGATTGGGAACACTGAAGCTTTCTTT. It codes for CASSFRGIGNTEAFF.

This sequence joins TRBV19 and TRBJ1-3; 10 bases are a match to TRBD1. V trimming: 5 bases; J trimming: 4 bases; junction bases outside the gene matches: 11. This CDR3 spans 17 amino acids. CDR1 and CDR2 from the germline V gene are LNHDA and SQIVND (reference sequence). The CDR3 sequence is CASSFSPGQGRGNTIYF. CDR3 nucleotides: TGTGCCAGTAGTTTCTCCCCGGGACAGGGGAGAGGAAACACCATATATTTT.

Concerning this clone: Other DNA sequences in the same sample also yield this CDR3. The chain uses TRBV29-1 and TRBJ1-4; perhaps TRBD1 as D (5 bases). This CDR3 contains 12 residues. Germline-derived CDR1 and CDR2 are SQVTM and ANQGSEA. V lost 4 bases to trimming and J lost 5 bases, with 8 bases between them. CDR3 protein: CSVGGGNEKLFF. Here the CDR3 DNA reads TGCAGCGTTGGGGGGGGGAATGAAAAACTGTTTTTT.

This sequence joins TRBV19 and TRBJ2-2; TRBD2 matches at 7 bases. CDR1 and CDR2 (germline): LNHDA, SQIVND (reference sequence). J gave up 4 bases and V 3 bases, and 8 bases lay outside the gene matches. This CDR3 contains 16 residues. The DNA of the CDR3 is TGTGCCAGTAGTATTCAGCGGGAAGTTGGCACCGGGGAGCTGTTTTTT. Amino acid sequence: CASSIQREVGTGELFF.

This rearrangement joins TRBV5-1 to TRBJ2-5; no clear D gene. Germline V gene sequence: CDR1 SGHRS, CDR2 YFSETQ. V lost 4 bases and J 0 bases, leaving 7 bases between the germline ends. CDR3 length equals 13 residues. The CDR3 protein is CASSRPYQETQYF. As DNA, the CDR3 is TGCGCCAGCAGCCGGCCGTACCAAGAGACCCAGTACTTC.

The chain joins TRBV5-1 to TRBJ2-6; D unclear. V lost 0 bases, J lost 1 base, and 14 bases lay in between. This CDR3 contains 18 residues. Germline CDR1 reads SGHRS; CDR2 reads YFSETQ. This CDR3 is CASSLEPFPISGANVLTF. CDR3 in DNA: TGCGCCAGCAGCTTGGAGCCTTTCCCTATATCTGGGGCCAACGTCCTGACTTTC.